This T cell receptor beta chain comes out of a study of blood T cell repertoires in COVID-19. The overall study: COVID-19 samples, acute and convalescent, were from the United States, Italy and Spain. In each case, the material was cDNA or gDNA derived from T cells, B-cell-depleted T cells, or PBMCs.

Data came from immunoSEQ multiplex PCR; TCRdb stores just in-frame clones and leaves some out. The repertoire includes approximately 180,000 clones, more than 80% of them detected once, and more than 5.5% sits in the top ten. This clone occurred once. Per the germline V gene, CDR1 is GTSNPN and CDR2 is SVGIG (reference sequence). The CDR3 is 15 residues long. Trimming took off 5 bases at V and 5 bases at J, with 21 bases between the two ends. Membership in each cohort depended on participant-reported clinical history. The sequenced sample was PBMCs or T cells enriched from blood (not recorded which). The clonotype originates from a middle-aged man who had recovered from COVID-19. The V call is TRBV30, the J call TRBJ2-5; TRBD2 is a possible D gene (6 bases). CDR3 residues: CAWASSPLRDETQYF. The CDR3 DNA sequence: TGTGCCTGGGCGTCCTCTCCCTTGCGGGACGAGACCCAGTACTTC.